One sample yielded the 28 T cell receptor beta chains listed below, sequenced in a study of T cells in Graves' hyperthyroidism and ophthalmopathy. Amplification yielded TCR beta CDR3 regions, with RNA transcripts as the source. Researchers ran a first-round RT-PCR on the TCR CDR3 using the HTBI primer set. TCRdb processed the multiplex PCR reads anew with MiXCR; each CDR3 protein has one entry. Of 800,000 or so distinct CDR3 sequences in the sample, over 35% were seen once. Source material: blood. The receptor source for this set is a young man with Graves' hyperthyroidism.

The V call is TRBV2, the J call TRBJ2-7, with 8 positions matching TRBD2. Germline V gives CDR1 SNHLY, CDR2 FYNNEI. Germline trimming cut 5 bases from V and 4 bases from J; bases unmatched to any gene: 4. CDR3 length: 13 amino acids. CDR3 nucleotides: TGTGCCAGCAGTTGGCTAGCGGGTTACGAGCAGTACTTC. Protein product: CASSWLAGYEQYF.

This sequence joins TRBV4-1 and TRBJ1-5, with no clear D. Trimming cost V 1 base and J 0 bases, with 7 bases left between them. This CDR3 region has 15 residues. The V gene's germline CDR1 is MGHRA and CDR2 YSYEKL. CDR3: CASSQGEYSNQPQHF. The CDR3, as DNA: TGCGCCAGCAGCCAAGGGGAATATAGCAATCAGCCCCAGCATTTT.

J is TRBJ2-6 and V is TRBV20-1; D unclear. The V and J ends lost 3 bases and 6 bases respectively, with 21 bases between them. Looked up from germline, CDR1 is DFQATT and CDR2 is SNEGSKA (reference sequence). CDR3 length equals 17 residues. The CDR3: CSARGPGYGFEANVLTF. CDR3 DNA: TGCAGTGCTAGGGGCCCAGGCTATGGCTTCGAGGCCAACGTCCTGACTTTC.

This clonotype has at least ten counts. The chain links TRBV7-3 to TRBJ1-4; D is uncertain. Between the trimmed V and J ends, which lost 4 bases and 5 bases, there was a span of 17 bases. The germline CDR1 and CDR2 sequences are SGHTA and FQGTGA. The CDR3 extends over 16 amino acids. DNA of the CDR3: TGTGCCAGCAGCTCCATCGGGAGGGTTGCCAATGAAAAACTGTTTTTT. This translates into CASSSIGRVANEKLFF.

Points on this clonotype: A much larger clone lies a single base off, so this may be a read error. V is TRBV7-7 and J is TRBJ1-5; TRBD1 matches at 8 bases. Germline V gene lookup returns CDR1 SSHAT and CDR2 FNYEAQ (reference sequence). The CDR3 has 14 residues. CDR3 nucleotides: TGTGCTAGCAGCGCGGGACAGGCGGCTCAGCCCCAGCATTTT. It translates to CASSAGQAAQPQHF.

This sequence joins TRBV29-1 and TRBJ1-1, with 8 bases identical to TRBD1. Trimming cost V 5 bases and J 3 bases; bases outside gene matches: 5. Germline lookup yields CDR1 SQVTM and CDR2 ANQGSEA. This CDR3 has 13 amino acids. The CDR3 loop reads CSVMTGAHTEAFF. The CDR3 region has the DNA TGCAGCGTTATGACAGGGGCTCACACTGAAGCTTTCTTT.

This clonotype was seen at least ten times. DNA of the CDR3: TGTGCCAGCAGTGGGGCGGGACGTATGGCAGAGACCCAGTACTTC. Translation: CASSGAGRMAETQYF. This chain links TRBV2 with TRBJ2-5; the D gene is possibly TRBD2 (6 bases). V lost 4 bases and J 4 bases, leaving 16 bases between the germline ends. The CDR3 has 15 residues. CDR1 is SNHLY and CDR2 is FYNNEI in the germline V gene.

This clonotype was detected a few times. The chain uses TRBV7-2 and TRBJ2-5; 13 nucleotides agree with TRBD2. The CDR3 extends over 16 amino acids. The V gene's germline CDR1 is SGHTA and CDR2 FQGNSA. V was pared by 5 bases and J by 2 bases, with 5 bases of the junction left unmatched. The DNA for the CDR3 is TGTGCCAGCAGCCACGGACTAGCGGGGGCGCAAGAGACCCAGTACTTC. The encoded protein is CASSHGLAGAQETQYF.

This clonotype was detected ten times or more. CDR3 nucleotide sequence: TGTGCCATCAGTGAAGGGGAGGCGGGAAGGGCCTACGAGCAGTACTTC. Its protein product is CAISEGEAGRAYEQYF. The chain recombines TRBV10-3 with TRBJ2-7; possible D gene TRBD2, 6 bases. The V gene lost 3 bases and the J gene lost 2 bases, with 17 bases spanning the gap. CDR1 is ENHRY, CDR2 SYGVKD, per germline. There are 16 residues in the CDR3.

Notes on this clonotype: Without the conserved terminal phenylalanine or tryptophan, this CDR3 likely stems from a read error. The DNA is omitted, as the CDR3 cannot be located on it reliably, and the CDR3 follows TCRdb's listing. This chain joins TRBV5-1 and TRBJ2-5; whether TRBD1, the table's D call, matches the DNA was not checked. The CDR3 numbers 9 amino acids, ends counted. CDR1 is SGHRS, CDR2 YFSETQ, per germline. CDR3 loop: CASSLEGHK.

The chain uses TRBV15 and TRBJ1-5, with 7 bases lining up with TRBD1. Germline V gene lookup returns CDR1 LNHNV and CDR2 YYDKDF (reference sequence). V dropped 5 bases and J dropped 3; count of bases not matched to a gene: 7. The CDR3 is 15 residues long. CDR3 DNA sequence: TGTGCCACCAGCGGCACAGGGGCTTCCAATCAGCCCCAGCATTTT. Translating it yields CATSGTGASNQPQHF.

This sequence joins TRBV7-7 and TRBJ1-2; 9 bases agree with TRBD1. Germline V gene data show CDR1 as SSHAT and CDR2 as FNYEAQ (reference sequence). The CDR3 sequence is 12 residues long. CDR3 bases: TGTGAAATCTTCGACAGGGGGTATGGCTACACCTTC. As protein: CEIFDRGYGYTF.

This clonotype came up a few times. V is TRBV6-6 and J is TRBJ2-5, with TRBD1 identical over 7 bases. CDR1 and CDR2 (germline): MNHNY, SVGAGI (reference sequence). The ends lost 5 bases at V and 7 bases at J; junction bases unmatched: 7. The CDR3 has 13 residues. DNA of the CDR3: TGTGCCAGCAGTGACAGGGAGTTTGGGACCCAGTACTTC. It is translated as CASSDREFGTQYF.

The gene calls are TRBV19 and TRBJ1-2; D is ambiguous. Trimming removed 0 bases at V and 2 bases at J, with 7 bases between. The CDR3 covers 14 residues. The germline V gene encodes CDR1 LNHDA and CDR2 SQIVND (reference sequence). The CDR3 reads CASSIEVGNYGYTF. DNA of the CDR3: TGTGCCAGTAGTATAGAGGTCGGAAACTATGGCTACACCTTC.

Here the CDR3 reads CSGRTSGRETQYF. The CDR3 DNA follows: TGCAGCGGCCGGACTAGCGGGAGGGAGACCCAGTACTTC. V is TRBV20-1 and J is TRBJ2-5, with 14 bases fitting TRBD2. CDR1 and CDR2 (germline): DFQATT, SNEGSKA (reference sequence). This CDR3 comprises 13 residues.

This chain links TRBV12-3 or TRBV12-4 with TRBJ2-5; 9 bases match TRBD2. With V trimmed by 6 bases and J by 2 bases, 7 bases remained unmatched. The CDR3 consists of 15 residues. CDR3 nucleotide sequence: TGTGCCAGCAGCTACCTAGCGGGGATACAAGAGACCCAGTACTTC. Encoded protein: CASSYLAGIQETQYF.

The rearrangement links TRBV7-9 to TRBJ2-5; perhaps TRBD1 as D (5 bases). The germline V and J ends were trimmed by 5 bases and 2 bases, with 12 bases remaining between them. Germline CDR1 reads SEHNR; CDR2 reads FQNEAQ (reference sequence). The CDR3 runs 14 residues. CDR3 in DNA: TGTGCCAGCAGCGCGACAGTCCTTCAAGAGACCCAGTACTTC. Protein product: CASSATVLQETQYF.

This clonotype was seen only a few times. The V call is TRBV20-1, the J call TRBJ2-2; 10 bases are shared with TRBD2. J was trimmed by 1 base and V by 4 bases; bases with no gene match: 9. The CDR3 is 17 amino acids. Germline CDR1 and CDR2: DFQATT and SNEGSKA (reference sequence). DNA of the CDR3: TGCAGTGCTAACCGGCTAGCGGGAGACTTGAACACCGGGGAGCTGTTTTTT. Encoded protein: CSANRLAGDLNTGELFF.

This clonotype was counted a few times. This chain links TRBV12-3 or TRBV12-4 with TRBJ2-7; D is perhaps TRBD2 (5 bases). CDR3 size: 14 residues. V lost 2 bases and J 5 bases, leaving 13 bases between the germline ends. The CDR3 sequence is CASSLTTARDEQYF. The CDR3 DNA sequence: TGTGCCAGCAGTTTAACGACGGCGAGGGACGAGCAGTACTTC.

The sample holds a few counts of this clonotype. This CDR3 is CASRAGISNTEAFF. The CDR3 DNA reads TGCGCCAGCCGAGCAGGGATCTCGAACACTGAAGCTTTCTTT. This rearrangement joins TRBV5-1 to TRBJ1-1; maybe TRBD1 (5 bases). CDR3 length: 14 residues. Per the germline V gene, CDR1 is SGHRS and CDR2 is YFSETQ. Trimming removed 7 bases at V and 1 base at J, with 14 bases between.

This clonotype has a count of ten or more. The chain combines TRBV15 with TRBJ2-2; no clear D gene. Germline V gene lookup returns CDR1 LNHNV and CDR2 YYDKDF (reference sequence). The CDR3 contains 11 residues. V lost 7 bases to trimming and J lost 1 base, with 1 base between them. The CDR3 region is CATKNTGELFF. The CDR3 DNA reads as TGTGCCACCAAGAACACCGGGGAGCTGTTTTTT. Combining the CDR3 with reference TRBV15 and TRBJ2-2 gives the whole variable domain DAMVIQNPRYQVTQFGKPVTLSCSQTLNHNVMYWYQQKSSQAPKLLFHYYDKDFNNEADTPDNFQSRRPNTSFCFLDIRSPGLGDTAMYLCATKNTGELFFGEGSRLTVL.

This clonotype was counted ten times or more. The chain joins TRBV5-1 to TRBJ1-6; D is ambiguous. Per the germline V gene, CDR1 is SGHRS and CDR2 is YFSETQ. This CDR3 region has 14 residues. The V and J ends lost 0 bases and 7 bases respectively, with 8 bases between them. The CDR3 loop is CASSLEAENSPLHF. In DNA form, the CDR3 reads TGCGCCAGCAGCTTGGAAGCAGAGAATTCACCCCTCCACTTT.

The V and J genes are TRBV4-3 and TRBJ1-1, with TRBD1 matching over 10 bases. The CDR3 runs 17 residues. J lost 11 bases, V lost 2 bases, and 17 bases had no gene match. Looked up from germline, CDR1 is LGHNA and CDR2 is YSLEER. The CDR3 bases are TGCGCCAGCAGCCAATTACCGGGACAGGGGCCCGCTGACTGGGCTTTCTTT. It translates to CASSQLPGQGPADWAFF.

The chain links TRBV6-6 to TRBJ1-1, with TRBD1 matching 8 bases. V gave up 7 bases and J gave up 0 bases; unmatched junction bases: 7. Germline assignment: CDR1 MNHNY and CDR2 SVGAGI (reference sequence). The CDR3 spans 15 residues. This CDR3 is CASTRDRSMNTEAFF. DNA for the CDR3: TGTGCCAGCACACGGGACAGGAGCATGAACACTGAAGCTTTCTTT.

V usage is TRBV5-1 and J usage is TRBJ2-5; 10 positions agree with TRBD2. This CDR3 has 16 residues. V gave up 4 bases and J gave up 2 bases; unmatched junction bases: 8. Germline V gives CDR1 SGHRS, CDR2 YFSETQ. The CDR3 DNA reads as TGCGCCAGCAGCACCAAGCGGGGGGGCTATCAAGAGACCCAGTACTTC. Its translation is CASSTKRGGYQETQYF.

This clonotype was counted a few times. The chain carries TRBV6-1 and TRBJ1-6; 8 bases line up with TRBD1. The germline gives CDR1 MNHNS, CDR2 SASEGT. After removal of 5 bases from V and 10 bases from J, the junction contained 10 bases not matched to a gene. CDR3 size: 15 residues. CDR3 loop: CASSYLPGTGSPLHF. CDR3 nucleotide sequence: TGTGCCAGCAGTTACCTCCCCGGGACAGGATCACCCCTCCACTTT.

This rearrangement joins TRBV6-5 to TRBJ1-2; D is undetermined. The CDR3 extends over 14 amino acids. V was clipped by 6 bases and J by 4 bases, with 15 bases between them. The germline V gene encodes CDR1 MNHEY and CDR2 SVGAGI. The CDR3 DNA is TGTGCCAGCAGCCCAGGAGTGGCGGCCTATGGCTACACCTTC. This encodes CASSPGVAAYGYTF.

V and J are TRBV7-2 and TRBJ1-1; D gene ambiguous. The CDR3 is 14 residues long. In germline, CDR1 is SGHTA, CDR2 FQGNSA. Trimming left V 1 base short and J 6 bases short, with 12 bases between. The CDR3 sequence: CASSLVKDVAEAFF. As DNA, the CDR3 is TGTGCCAGCAGCTTAGTTAAGGACGTTGCTGAAGCTTTCTTT.